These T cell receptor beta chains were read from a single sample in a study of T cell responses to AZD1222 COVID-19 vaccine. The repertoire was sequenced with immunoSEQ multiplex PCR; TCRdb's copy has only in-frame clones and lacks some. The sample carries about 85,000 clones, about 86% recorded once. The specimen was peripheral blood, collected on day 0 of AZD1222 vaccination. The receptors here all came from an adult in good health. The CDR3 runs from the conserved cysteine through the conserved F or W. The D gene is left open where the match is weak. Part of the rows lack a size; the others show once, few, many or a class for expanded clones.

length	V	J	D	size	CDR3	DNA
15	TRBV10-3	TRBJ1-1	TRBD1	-	CAISGLFSGQTEAFF	TGTGCCATCAGTGGACTGTTCTCGGGACAGACTGAAGCTTTCTTT
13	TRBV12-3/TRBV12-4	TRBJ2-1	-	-	CASSRITGRVQFF	TGTGCCAGCAGCCGCATCACAGGGAGAGTGCAGTTCTTC
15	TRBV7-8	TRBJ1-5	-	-	CASSSLYGSNQPQHF	TGTGCCAGCAGCTCCCTTTACGGTAGCAATCAGCCCCAGCATTTT
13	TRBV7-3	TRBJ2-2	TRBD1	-	CASRDRGPGELFF	TGTGCCAGCAGGGACAGGGGACCCGGGGAGCTGTTTTTT
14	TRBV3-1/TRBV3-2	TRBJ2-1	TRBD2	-	CASSQSGTSTEQFF	TGTGCCAGCAGCCAGTCCGGGACTAGCACTGAGCAGTTCTTC
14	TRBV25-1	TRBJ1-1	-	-	CASSEFPENTEAFF	TGTGCCAGCAGTGAATTCCCGGAGAACACTGAAGCTTTCTTT
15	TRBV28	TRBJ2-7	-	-	CASSLKGGRAYEQYF	TGTGCCAGCAGTTTAAAGGGGGGGAGGGCCTACGAGCAGTACTTC
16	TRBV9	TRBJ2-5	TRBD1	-	CASSVEARGPQETQYF	TGTGCCAGCAGCGTAGAGGCCAGGGGGCCCCAAGAGACCCAGTACTTC
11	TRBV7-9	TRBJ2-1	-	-	CASTGGHEQFF	TGTGCCAGCACCGGAGGACATGAGCAGTTCTTC
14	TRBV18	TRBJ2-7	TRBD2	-	CASSPTGGHDEQYF	TGTGCCAGCTCACCAACGGGAGGGCATGACGAGCAGTACTTC
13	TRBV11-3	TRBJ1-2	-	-	CASSPDRRSIYTF	TGTGCCAGCAGCCCTGACAGGCGGTCAATCTACACCTTC
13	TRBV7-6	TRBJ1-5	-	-	CASSSRDLQPQHF	TGTGCCAGCAGCTCGCGGGATTTACAGCCCCAGCATTTT
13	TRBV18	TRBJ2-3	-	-	CASSPHRTDTQYF	TGTGCCAGCTCACCCCACCGTACAGATACGCAGTATTTT
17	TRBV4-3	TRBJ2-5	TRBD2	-	CASSPVPAEREMETQYF	TGCGCCAGCAGCCCTGTCCCGGCGGAGCGGGAAATGGAGACCCAGTACTTC
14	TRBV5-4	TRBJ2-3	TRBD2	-	CASSQAGAGDTQYF	TGTGCCAGCAGCCAAGCGGGAGCGGGAGATACGCAGTATTTT
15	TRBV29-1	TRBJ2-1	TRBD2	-	CSVEPLAGVYNEQFF	TGCAGCGTTGAACCCCTAGCGGGAGTCTACAATGAGCAGTTCTTC
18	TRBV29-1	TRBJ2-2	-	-	CSVPGQGQREGLGGELFF	TGCAGCGTCCCGGGACAGGGCCAGCGGGAGGGCCTTGGCGGGGAGCTGTTTTTT
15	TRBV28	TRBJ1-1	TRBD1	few	CASSSHRGAYTEAFF	TGTGCCAGCAGTTCCCACAGGGGGGCGTACACTGAAGCTTTCTTT
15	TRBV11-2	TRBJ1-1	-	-	CASSYPWGVNTEAFF	TGTGCCAGCAGCTACCCTTGGGGGGTGAACACTGAAGCTTTCTTT
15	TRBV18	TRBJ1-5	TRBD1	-	CASSPRDRGAQPQHF	TGTGCCAGCTCACCACGAGACAGGGGGGCTCAGCCCCAGCATTTT
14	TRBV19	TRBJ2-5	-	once	CASSLGGLQETQYF	TGTGCCAGTTCACTAGGGGGACTTCAAGAGACCCAGTACTTC
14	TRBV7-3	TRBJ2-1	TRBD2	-	CASSPRDYLDEQFF	TGTGCCAGCAGCCCAAGGGACTATCTGGATGAGCAGTTCTTC
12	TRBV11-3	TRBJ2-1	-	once	CASSLIQNEQFF	TGTGCCAGCAGCCTCATTCAGAATGAGCAGTTCTTC
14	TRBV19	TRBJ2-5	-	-	CASKQRDLQETQYF	TGTGCCAGCAAACAACGGGACTTACAAGAGACCCAGTACTTC
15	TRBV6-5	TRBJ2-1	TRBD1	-	CASSYDGTGANEQFF	TGTGCCAGCAGTTACGATGGGACAGGGGCAAATGAGCAGTTCTTC
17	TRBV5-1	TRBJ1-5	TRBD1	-	CASSPGQGSTAGQPQHF	TGCGCCAGCAGCCCCGGACAGGGGTCAACAGCGGGTCAGCCCCAGCATTTT
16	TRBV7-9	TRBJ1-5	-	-	CASSPWDGLGNQPQHF	TGTGCCAGCAGCCCCTGGGACGGCTTAGGGAATCAGCCCCAGCATTTT
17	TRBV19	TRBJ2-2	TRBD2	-	CASSFPLAGATTGELFF	TGTGCCAGTAGTTTCCCCTTAGCGGGAGCAACTACCGGGGAGCTGTTTTTT
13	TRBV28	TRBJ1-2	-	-	CASSSGADYGYTF	TGTGCCAGCAGTTCGGGGGCGGACTATGGCTACACCTTC
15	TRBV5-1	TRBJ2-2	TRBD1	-	CASSLPGGNTGELFF	TGCGCCAGCAGCTTGCCAGGGGGCAACACCGGGGAGCTGTTTTTT
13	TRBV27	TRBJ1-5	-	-	CASSLREGQPQHF	TGTGCCAGCAGTTTAAGGGAGGGTCAGCCCCAGCATTTT
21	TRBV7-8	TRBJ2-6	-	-	CASSPRHSPGPSMSGANVLTF	TGTGCCAGCAGTCCAAGGCACAGCCCAGGCCCCTCTATGTCTGGGGCCAACGTCCTGACTTTC
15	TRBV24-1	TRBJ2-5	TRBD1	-	CATSEPTGGRETQYF	TGTGCCACCAGTGAACCTACAGGGGGCCGAGAGACCCAGTACTTC
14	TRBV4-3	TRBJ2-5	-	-	CASSEQLAQETQYF	TGCGCCAGCAGCGAACAGCTAGCTCAAGAGACCCAGTACTTC
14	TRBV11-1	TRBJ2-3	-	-	CACRGQGLTDTQYF	TGTGCCTGTCGAGGTCAGGGACTCACAGATACGCAGTATTTT
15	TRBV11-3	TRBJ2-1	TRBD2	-	CASSLGTSGTNEQFF	TGTGCCAGCAGCTTAGGGACTAGCGGGACCAATGAGCAGTTCTTC
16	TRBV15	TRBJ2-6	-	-	CATSRMGISGANVLTF	TGTGCCACCAGCAGGATGGGGATCTCTGGGGCCAACGTCCTGACTTTC
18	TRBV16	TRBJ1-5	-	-	CASSQSSRDGQGNQPQHF	TGTGCCAGCAGCCAATCGTCCAGGGACGGTCAGGGCAATCAGCCCCAGCATTTT
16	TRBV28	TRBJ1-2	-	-	CASSNLGNNFDYGYTF	TGTGCCAGCAGTAACCTTGGGAACAACTTCGACTATGGCTACACCTTC
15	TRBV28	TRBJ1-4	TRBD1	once	CASSSPRGDNEKLFF	TGTGCCAGCAGTTCCCCCAGGGGGGACAATGAAAAACTGTTTTTT
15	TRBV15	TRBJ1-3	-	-	CATSRMGSSGNTIYF	TGTGCCACCAGCAGGATGGGTAGCTCTGGAAACACCATATATTTT
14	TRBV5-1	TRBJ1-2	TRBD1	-	CASSLGQGASGYTF	TGCGCCAGCAGCTTGGGACAGGGGGCGTCGGGCTACACCTTC
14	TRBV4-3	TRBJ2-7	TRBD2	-	CASSQTSASYEQYF	TGCGCCAGCAGCCAGACTAGCGCCTCCTACGAGCAGTACTTC
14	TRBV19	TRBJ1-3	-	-	CASFDSRAGNTIYF	TGTGCCAGTTTCGACAGTCGGGCTGGAAACACCATATATTTT
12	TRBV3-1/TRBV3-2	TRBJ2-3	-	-	CASSQVADTQYF	TGTGCCAGCAGCCAAGTGGCAGATACGCAGTATTTT
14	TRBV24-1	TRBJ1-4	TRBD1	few	CATSDQGANEKLFF	TGTGCCACCAGTGATCAGGGGGCTAATGAAAAACTGTTTTTT
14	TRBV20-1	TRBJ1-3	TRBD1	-	CSASPDRSVGPGRF	TGCAGTGCTAGTCCGGACAGGTCTGTCGGTCCCGGTCGTTTT
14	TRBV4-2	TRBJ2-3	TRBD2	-	CASSGLVSTDTQYF	TGTGCCAGCAGCGGACTAGTCAGTACAGATACGCAGTATTTT
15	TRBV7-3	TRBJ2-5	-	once	CASSPNSHRGETQYF	TGTGCCAGCAGCCCTAACTCCCATCGGGGGGAGACCCAGTACTTC
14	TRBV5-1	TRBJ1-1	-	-	CASSLAEMNTEAFF	TGCGCCAGCAGCTTGGCGGAGATGAACACTGAAGCTTTCTTT
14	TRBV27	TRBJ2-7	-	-	CASSRGTSSYEQYF	TGTGCCAGCAGTAGGGGAACGAGCTCCTACGAGCAGTACTTC
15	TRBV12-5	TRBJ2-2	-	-	CASGPSSWNTGELFF	TGTGCTAGTGGCCCGTCTAGCTGGAACACCGGGGAGCTGTTTTTT